These 9 T cell receptor beta chains were all obtained from the same sample, sequenced in a study of blood T cell repertoires in COVID-19 (dated by TCRdb to the early 2020s). Library prep was done by the immunoSEQ multiplex PCR assay. TCRdb retrieved this table from immuneACCESS and kept in-frame rearrangements only. Not all clones are present; in checked studies, unresolved V genes account for under half, and no reason is known for the remainder. This sample comprises 81,000 or so clones, about 82% of them detected only once. The top ten clonotypes cover 8% of the sample. Sequencing input: peripheral blood. These receptors were obtained from a man over 45 with active COVID-19.

This clone was observed once. The rearrangement uses TRBV7-9 and TRBJ2-7; 10 nucleotides line up with TRBD1. CDR3 size: 15 residues. Germline lookup yields CDR1 SEHNR and CDR2 FQNEAQ (reference sequence). The junction had 6 bases not matched to a gene; V was cut back by 5 bases and J by 2 bases. CDR3 amino acids: CASSDRDRGPYEQYF. As DNA, the CDR3 is TGTGCCAGCAGCGACCGGGACAGGGGCCCCTACGAGCAGTACTTC.

The chain couples TRBV28 to TRBJ1-3; 11 bases are shared with TRBD1. The CDR3 covers 17 residues. J gave up 8 bases and V 7 bases, and 16 bases lay outside the gene matches. CDR1 is MDHEN and CDR2 is SYDVKM in the germline V gene. CDR3 DNA: TGTGCCAGCACCGACTGGGGGACAGGGGGAGTTAGAGACACCATATATTTT. As protein: CASTDWGTGGVRDTIYF.

V usage is TRBV27 and J usage is TRBJ1-5, with D possibly TRBD1 on 6 matching bases. V lost 8 bases and J 4 bases, leaving 15 bases between the germline ends. CDR1 and CDR2 from the germline V gene are MNHEY and SMNVEV (reference sequence). This CDR3 region has 14 residues. CDR3 in DNA: TGTGCCAGCGGAACACCGGGACAAAATCAGCCCCAGCATTTT. It is translated as CASGTPGQNQPQHF.

The chain uses TRBV21-1 and TRBJ2-4; TRBD2 is the table's D call and was not checked against the DNA. TRBV21-1 is listed as a pseudogene. There are 14 residues in the CDR3. CDR3 amino acids: CASMLKNSPNIQYF. In DNA form, the CDR3 reads TGTGCCAGCATGCTAAAGAACTCACCAAACATTCAGTACTTC.

The chain links TRBV6-5 to TRBJ2-1; no definite D call. V was trimmed by 2 bases and J by 5 bases, leaving 10 bases between them. The CDR3 is 14 residues long. Germline loops: CDR1 MNHEY, CDR2 SVGAGI. CDR3 protein: CASSYERSHNEQFF. In DNA form, the CDR3 reads TGTGCCAGCAGTTACGAGCGATCCCACAATGAGCAGTTCTTC.

The V and J genes are TRBV2 and TRBJ2-3, with TRBD1 matching 10 bases. Germline V gene lookup returns CDR1 SNHLY and CDR2 FYNNEI. The CDR3 runs 15 residues. Trimming took 4 bases from V and 6 from J; bases not matched to a gene: 7. CDR3 sequence: CASSGRQGAADTQYF. Here the CDR3 DNA reads TGTGCCAGCAGTGGTAGACAGGGGGCCGCGGATACGCAGTATTTT.

This chain uses TRBV28 with TRBJ1-1, with TRBD1 identical over 8 bases. This CDR3 region has 14 residues. Germline CDR1 MDHEN, CDR2 SYDVKM. V lost 10 bases and J lost 5; bases outside the gene matches: 12. The CDR3 DNA is TGTGCCACCGGGAAACACAGGGGGTGGACTGAAGCTTTCTTT. It encodes CATGKHRGWTEAFF.

V usage is TRBV24-1 and J usage is TRBJ2-5; no definite D call. Trimming took 7 bases from V and 0 from J, leaving 8 bases between them. CDR3 length: 13 residues. Germline CDR1 and CDR2: KGHDR and SFDVKD. In nucleotides, the CDR3 is TGTGCCACCAGCCCCCCCTACCAAGAGACCCAGTACTTC. This encodes CATSPPYQETQYF.

There are many counts of this clone. CDR3 region: CASSYRLAGGYEQYF. The CDR3 nucleotides read TGTGCCAGCAGCTATCGACTAGCGGGGGGCTACGAGCAGTACTTC. The chain recombines TRBV5-5 with TRBJ2-7, with TRBD2 matching 13 bases. CDR3 length equals 15 residues. J lost 3 bases, V lost 3 bases, and 3 bases had no gene match. Germline CDR1 and CDR2: SGHKS and YYEKEE (reference sequence).